This TCR beta chain was sequenced for a study of OX40 agonist ivuxolimab in advanced cancers. Overall study findings and caveats: Expanded peripheral T cells had an undetermined antigen specificity. Mean expanded clone counts were higher in CD8+ than CD4+ T cells. Partly responding patients at 0.1-3.0 mg/kg showed some of the smallest clonal expansion.

The protocol was immunoSEQ multiplex PCR, while the TCRdb copy is restricted to in-frame clones and leaves out a portion. Of approximately 74,000 clones in the sample, around nine tenths were seen once. The junction had 10 bases not matched to a gene; V was cut back by 1 base and J by 4 bases. The germline V gene encodes CDR1 MNHEY and CDR2 SMNVEV (reference sequence). This CDR3 has 17 amino acids. Comments on this clone: The antigen remains undetermined.

This sequence originates from an adult with an advanced solid tumor such as melanoma, head and neck, liver or kidney cancer. Material: CD4+ or CD8+ T cells sorted from blood, obtained in a trial of the OX40 agonist ivuxolimab. V is TRBV27 and J is TRBJ2-3, with TRBD1 matching 8 bases. The CDR3 DNA is TGTGCCAGCAGTTTATGGTTGGCAGGGGGCGCCGCAGATACGCAGTATTTT. This sequence encodes CASSLWLAGGAADTQYF.